This T cell receptor (beta chain) was obtained from a study of blood T cell repertoires in COVID-19. CDR1 and CDR2 from the germline V gene are SNHLY and FYNNEI. Trimming stripped 6 bases from V and 5 bases from J, with 7 bases between. This CDR3 is 12 amino acids long. Sequencing used immunoSEQ multiplex PCR; TCRdb keeps in-frame clones, though not all of them. The sample yields some 330,000 clones, around 84% seen once. The chain has TRBV2 and TRBJ2-2; D is undetermined. This TCR derives from a man younger than 40 who had recovered from COVID-19. The specimen sequenced was PBMCs or T cells enriched from blood (not recorded which). The CDR3 bases are TGTGCCAGCAGGTACTATACCGGGGAGCTGTTTTTT. Its protein is CASRYYTGELFF.